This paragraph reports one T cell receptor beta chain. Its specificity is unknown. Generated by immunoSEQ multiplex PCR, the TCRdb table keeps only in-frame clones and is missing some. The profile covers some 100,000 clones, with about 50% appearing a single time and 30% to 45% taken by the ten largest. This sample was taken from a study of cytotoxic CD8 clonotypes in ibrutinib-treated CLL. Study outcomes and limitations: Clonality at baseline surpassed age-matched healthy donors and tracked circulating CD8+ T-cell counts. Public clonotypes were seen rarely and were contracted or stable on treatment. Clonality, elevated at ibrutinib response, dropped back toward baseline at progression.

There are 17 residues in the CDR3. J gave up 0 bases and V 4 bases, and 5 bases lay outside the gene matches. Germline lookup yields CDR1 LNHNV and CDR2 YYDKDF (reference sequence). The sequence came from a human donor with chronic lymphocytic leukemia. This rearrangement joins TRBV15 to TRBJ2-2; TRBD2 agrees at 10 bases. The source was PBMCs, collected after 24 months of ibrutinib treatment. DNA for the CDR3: TGTGCCACCAGCACGATTAGCGGGGGGACGAACACCGGGGAGCTGTTTTTT. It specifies CATSTISGGTNTGELFF.